The rows below give T cell receptor beta chains drawn from one sample of a study of T cell repertoires in cytomegalovirus infection. TCRdb used MiXCR to reprocess the reads, holding one entry per CDR3 protein. The repertoire has about 320,000 distinct CDR3 sequences, 8% to 10% of them found once; the top ten carry around 4%. The sequencing sample was made of PBMCs. These receptor sequences come from a human donor in good health (CMV status not recorded). Some clones in this sample may be carry-over from other donors' samples. CDR3s include the opening cysteine and the closing phenylalanine or tryptophan. A D gene is named only where the DNA matches it firmly. Size values are once, few and many counts, or a class for expanded clones, and some rows have none.

D,length,size,J,V,CDR3,DNA
NA,14,many,TRBJ2-5,TRBV7-6,CASSPMAGQETQYF,TGTGCCAGCAGCCCAATGGCGGGACAAGAGACCCAGTACTTC
TRBD2,19,few,TRBJ2-3,TRBV9,CASTLSGLAGVIGADTQYF,TGTGCCAGCACCCTGAGTGGACTAGCGGGAGTCATTGGAGCAGATACGCAGTATTTT
NA,20,few,TRBJ1-3,TRBV12-3/TRBV12-4,CASRSGTRGSGWLAGNTIYF,TGTGCCAGCAGGTCCGGGACCCGAGGTAGTGGGTGGTTGGCTGGAAACACCATATATTTT
NA,12,NA,TRBJ1-1,TRBV4-2,CASSQEGAEAFF,TGTGCCAGCAGCCAAGAGGGGGCTGAAGCTTTCTTT
TRBD2,16,few,TRBJ2-2,TRBV7-2,CASSISGSPNTGELFF,TGTGCCAGCAGCATTAGCGGGAGCCCGAACACCGGGGAGCTGTTTTTT
NA,15,NA,TRBJ2-5,TRBV6-6,CASSYNGGIGETQYF,TGTGCCAGCAGTTACAATGGGGGGATCGGGGAGACCCAGTACTTC
NA,16,few,TRBJ1-5,TRBV5-6,CASSCIEGTNNQPQHF,TGTGCCAGCAGCTGCATTGAGGGGACAAACAATCAGCCCCAGCATTTT
TRBD2,15,few,TRBJ2-3,TRBV20-1,CSARTPSGGSDTQYF,TGCAGTGCTAGGACACCGAGCGGGGGATCAGATACGCAGTATTTT
TRBD2,16,many,TRBJ2-1,TRBV7-2,CASSLGLAGPYNEQFF,TGTGCCAGCAGCTTGGGACTAGCGGGCCCTTACAATGAGCAGTTCTTC
TRBD2,15,few,TRBJ2-1,TRBV19,CASSIILAEGNEQFF,TGTGCCAGTAGTATTATACTAGCGGAGGGGAATGAGCAGTTCTTC
TRBD1,14,NA,TRBJ1-5,TRBV20-1,CSAPATGVRQPQHF,TGCAGTGCACCCGCAACAGGGGTCCGACAGCCCCAGCATTTT
NA,14,NA,TRBJ2-7,TRBV7-2,CASSPGASIYEQYF,TGTGCCAGCAGCCCGGGGGCCTCAATCTACGAGCAGTACTTC
NA,15,NA,TRBJ2-5,TRBV5-1,CASSLTFTAKETQYF,TGCGCCAGCAGCTTGACATTCACGGCCAAAGAGACCCAGTACTTC
NA,14,NA,TRBJ2-7,TRBV25-1,CASSDKGETYEQYF,TGTGCCAGCAGTGACAAGGGGGAAACCTACGAGCAGTACTTC
NA,12,NA,TRBJ2-1,TRBV7-3,CASSLTYHEQFF,TGTGCCAGCAGCTTAACGTATCATGAGCAGTTCTTC
TRBD1,14,few,TRBJ1-2,TRBV12-3/TRBV12-4,CASSIGQGSRGYTF,TGTGCCAGCAGTATCGGACAGGGGAGTAGGGGCTACACCTTC
NA,12,few,TRBJ2-4,TRBV10-3,CAIAKTADIQYF,TGTGCCATCGCAAAGACAGCGGACATTCAGTACTTC
NA,16,few,TRBJ1-5,TRBV19,CASSPLGAYSNQPQHF,TGTGCCAGTAGCCCCCTGGGGGCCTATAGCAATCAGCCCCAGCATTTT
TRBD2,16,NA,TRBJ2-1,TRBV7-6,CASSLNLAGGVNEQFF,TGTGCCAGCAGCTTAAACCTAGCGGGAGGTGTAAATGAGCAGTTCTTC
TRBD2,16,few,TRBJ2-1,TRBV7-3,CASSLLGLAGENEQFF,TGTGCCAGCAGCTTACTCGGACTAGCGGGAGAGAATGAGCAGTTCTTC
TRBD1,17,many,TRBJ2-2,TRBV7-8,CASSLPGTVTNTGELFF,TGTGCCAGCAGCTTACCCGGGACAGTTACGAACACCGGGGAGCTGTTTTTT
NA,14,many,TRBJ2-1,TRBV11-2,CASSPRTDHHEQFF,TGTGCCAGCAGCCCCAGGACAGATCATCATGAGCAGTTCTTC
TRBD1,12,many,TRBJ2-7,TRBV7-2,CASSRGQGAKYF,TGTGCCAGCAGCCGCGGACAGGGGGCGAAGTACTTC
NA,12,few,TRBJ2-1,TRBV6-1,CASSEAWGEQFF,TGTGCCAGCAGTGAAGCGTGGGGTGAGCAGTTCTTC
TRBD2,19,NA,TRBJ2-1,TRBV11-2,CASSSSPFGAGRRYNEQFF,TGTGCCAGCAGCTCGTCCCCATTCGGAGCGGGGAGAAGATACAATGAGCAGTTCTTC
TRBD2,13,many,TRBJ2-5,TRBV7-2,CASSPLTSGRTYF,TGTGCCAGCAGCCCTCTCACTAGCGGGAGGACGTACTTC
TRBD2,17,many,TRBJ2-3,TRBV7-2,CASSLAALAGVVDTQYF,TGTGCCAGCAGCCTAGCGGCGCTAGCGGGGGTGGTAGATACGCAGTATTTT
TRBD1,15,NA,TRBJ1-3,TRBV6-5,CASSQTGLSGNTIYF,TGTGCCAGCAGTCAGACAGGGCTCTCTGGAAACACCATATATTTT
TRBD1,16,NA,TRBJ1-1,TRBV12-3/TRBV12-4,CASSPLGQGFGVEAFF,TGTGCCAGCAGTCCTTTGGGACAGGGGTTCGGAGTGGAAGCTTTCTTT
TRBD2,15,NA,TRBJ2-1,TRBV4-1,CASSREIAGEVEQFF,TGCGCCAGCAGCAGGGAGATAGCGGGAGAGGTTGAGCAGTTCTTC
NA,14,many,TRBJ1-5,TRBV7-2,CASSFTALNQPQHF,TGTGCCAGCAGCTTTACAGCCCTCAATCAGCCCCAGCATTTT
TRBD1,13,NA,TRBJ1-5,TRBV12-3/TRBV12-4,CASSQQGALAQHF,TGTGCCAGCAGTCAACAGGGGGCCCTGGCCCAGCATTTT
TRBD1,18,many,TRBJ2-2,TRBV7-2,CASSFLLIQGKLTGELFF,TGTGCCAGCAGCTTTCTACTTATACAGGGGAAATTGACCGGGGAGCTGTTTTTT
NA,13,few,TRBJ2-2,TRBV2,CASSIENTGELFF,TGTGCCAGCAGTATCGAGAACACCGGGGAGCTGTTTTTT
TRBD2,19,many,TRBJ2-7,TRBV29-1,CSVEDSGTSGTGGSWEQYF,TGCAGCGTTGAAGACTCAGGGACTAGCGGGACGGGAGGTTCGTGGGAGCAGTACTTC
TRBD1,15,many,TRBJ2-1,TRBV7-2,CASSQDRGSYNEQFF,TGTGCCAGCAGCCAAGACAGGGGGTCCTACAATGAGCAGTTCTTC
NA,16,many,TRBJ1-4,TRBV7-2,CASSPRQVATNEKLFF,TGTGCCAGCAGCCCAAGACAGGTTGCAACTAATGAAAAACTGTTTTTT
NA,14,NA,TRBJ2-7,TRBV12-3/TRBV12-4,CASSLGLAIYEQYF,TGTGCCAGCAGTTTGGGTTTGGCGATCTACGAGCAGTACTTC
NA,16,NA,TRBJ1-2,TRBV4-1,CASSQEARATNYGYTF,TGCGCCAGCAGCCAAGAAGCACGGGCGACCAACTATGGCTACACCTTC
TRBD2,17,many,TRBJ2-3,TRBV7-8,CASSPSGLALSTDTQYF,TGTGCCAGCAGCCCCTCGGGACTAGCGTTGAGCACAGATACGCAGTATTTT
TRBD2,15,many,TRBJ2-5,TRBV2,CASSWDSGGQETQYF,TGTGCCAGCAGTTGGGATAGCGGGGGCCAAGAGACCCAGTACTTC
NA,15,NA,TRBJ2-1,TRBV6-1,CASRGGSAAYDEQFF,TGTGCCAGCCGTGGGGGGAGTGCGGCCTACGATGAGCAGTTCTTC
NA,15,NA,TRBJ2-2,TRBV28,CASSQAGTFTGELFF,TGTGCCAGCAGTCAAGCCGGGACATTCACCGGGGAGCTGTTTTTT
TRBD1,14,few,TRBJ2-1,TRBV10-1,CARPPGQGYNEQFF,TGCGCCAGGCCACCGGGACAGGGTTACAATGAGCAGTTCTTC
NA,16,many,TRBJ2-7,TRBV15,CATSSFSPPGRDEQYF,TGTGCCACCAGCAGCTTCAGTCCCCCGGGGCGTGACGAGCAGTACTTC
NA,16,NA,TRBJ2-7,TRBV20-1,CSASTPTTTGAYEQYF,TGCAGTGCCTCAACCCCAACTACAACTGGGGCCTACGAGCAGTACTTC
TRBD2,16,many,TRBJ2-1,TRBV11-3,CASSPPWGSGNNEQFF,TGTGCCAGCAGCCCCCCCTGGGGTAGCGGGAACAATGAGCAGTTCTTC
NA,16,NA,TRBJ1-3,TRBV19,CASTPGTEGSGNTIYF,TGTGCCAGTACCCCCGGGACCGAAGGCTCTGGAAACACCATATATTTT
TRBD1,17,NA,TRBJ2-1,TRBV24-1,CATSDRGRLAWDNEQFF,TGTGCCACCAGTGACAGGGGGCGGCTAGCTTGGGACAATGAGCAGTTCTTC